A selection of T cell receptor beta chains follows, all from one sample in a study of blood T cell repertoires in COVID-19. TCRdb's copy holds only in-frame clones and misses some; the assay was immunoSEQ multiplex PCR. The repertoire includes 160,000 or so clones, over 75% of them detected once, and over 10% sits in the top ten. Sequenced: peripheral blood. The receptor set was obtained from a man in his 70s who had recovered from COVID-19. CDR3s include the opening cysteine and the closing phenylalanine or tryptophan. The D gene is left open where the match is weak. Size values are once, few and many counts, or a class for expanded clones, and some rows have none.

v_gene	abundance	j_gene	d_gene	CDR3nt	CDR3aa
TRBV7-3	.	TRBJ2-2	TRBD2	TGTGCCAGCAGCTTAGAGATCACTAGCGGGACGACCGGGGAGCTGTTTTTT	CASSLEITSGTTGELFF
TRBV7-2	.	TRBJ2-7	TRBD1	TGTGCCAGCAGCTTAGGGGACAGGGGGACCTACGAGCAGTACTTC	CASSLGDRGTYEQYF
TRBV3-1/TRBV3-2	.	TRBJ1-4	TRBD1	TGTGCCAGCAGCATATCCGGGCGGACAGGGGGGGGAAAACTGTTTTTT	CASSISGRTGGGKLFF
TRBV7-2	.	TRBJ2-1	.	TGTGCCAGCAGCTTAGAAGGGAGGGGGGGCTACAATGAGCAGTTCTTC	CASSLEGRGGYNEQFF
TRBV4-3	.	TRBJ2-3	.	TGCGCCAGCAGCCAAGGGGGGGTGCGCACAGATACGCAGTATTTT	CASSQGGVRTDTQYF
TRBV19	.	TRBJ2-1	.	TGTGCCAGTAGTAACGGGACAAGGATCAATGAGCAGTTCTTC	CASSNGTRINEQFF
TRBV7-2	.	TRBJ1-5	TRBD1	TGTGCCAGCAGCGCAGACAGGGGCCAGCCCCAGCATTTT	CASSADRGQPQHF
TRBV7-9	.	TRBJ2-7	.	TGTGCCAGCAGCGCCTACTACGAGCAGTACTTC	CASSAYYEQYF
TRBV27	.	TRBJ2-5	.	TGTGCCAGCCAACTTCGGGGGGCGACCTACCAAGAGACCCAGTACTTC	CASQLRGATYQETQYF
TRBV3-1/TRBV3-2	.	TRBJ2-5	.	TGTGCCAGCAGCCAATTAGCGAAAGAGACCCAGTACTTC	CASSQLAKETQYF
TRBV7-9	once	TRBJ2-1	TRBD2	TGTGCCAGCAGCCCTAGCGGGACTTCCTACAATGAGCAGTTCTTC	CASSPSGTSYNEQFF
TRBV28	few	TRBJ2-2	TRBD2	TGTGCCAGCCGTCCGGGACTAGCGGGAGTACGCGGGGAGCTGTTTTTT	CASRPGLAGVRGELFF
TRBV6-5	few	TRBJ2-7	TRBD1	TGTGCCAGCAGGTATGGACAGGGGGCCTACGAGCAGTACTTC	CASRYGQGAYEQYF
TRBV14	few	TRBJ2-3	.	TGTGCCAGCAGCCTACCTACCCCCCCAGATACGCAGTATTTT	CASSLPTPPDTQYF
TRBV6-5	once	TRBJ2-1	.	TGTGCCAGCAGTTCGCAGGGCGTTCCAAGGGGTGAGCAGTTCTTC	CASSSQGVPRGEQFF
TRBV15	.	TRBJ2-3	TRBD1	TGTGCCACCAGCAGAGATCTCGGGACAGGGGTGGATACGCAGTATTTT	CATSRDLGTGVDTQYF
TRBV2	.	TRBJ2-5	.	TGTGCCAGCAGTCGGGACAACCAAGAGACCCAGTACTTC	CASSRDNQETQYF
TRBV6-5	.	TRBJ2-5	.	TGTGCCAGCAGTTACTCAACTAACCAAGAGACCCAGTACTTC	CASSYSTNQETQYF
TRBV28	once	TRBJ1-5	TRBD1	TGTGCCAGCAGGGAGACAGGGGAGAGTCAGCCCCAGCATTTT	CASRETGESQPQHF
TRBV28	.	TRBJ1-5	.	TGTGCCAGCGGCCCGGGGGGCGGGGATCAGCCCCAGCATTTT	CASGPGGGDQPQHF
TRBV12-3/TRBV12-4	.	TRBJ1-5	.	TGTGCCAGCAGTTTTGAGTTCCGTCAGCCCCAGCATTTT	CASSFEFRQPQHF
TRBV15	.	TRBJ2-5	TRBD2	TGTGCCACCAGCAGAGACCCGGGACTAGCTAGCGAGACCCAGTACTTC	CATSRDPGLASETQYF
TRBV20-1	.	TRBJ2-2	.	TGCAGTGCTAGTCGGGAAAGAACCGGGGAGCTGTTTTTT	CSASRERTGELFF
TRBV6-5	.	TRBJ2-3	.	TGTGCCAGCAGACTAGTCGGAGCAGATACGCAGTATTTT	CASRLVGADTQYF
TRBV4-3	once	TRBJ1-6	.	TGCGCCAGCAGCCAAGTTGACAGCTCACCCCTCCACTTT	CASSQVDSSPLHF
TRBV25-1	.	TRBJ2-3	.	TGTGCCAGCAGTGAATCCAGGGAGGTTGATACGCAGTATTTT	CASSESREVDTQYF
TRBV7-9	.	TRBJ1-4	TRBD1	TGTGCCAGCAGCTTCTCGCCAGGGGGCAGGGCTAATGAAAAACTGTTTTTT	CASSFSPGGRANEKLFF
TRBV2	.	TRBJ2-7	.	TGTGCCAGCAGTGAAATTGGACTTTCCTACGAGCAGTACTTC	CASSEIGLSYEQYF
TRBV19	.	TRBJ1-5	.	TGTGCCAGTAGTATTTACCGCGGGGGGATTCAGCCCCAGCATTTT	CASSIYRGGIQPQHF
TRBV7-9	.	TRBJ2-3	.	TGTGCCAGCAGCTTAGCGCTAGGACAGAGCACAGATACGCAGTATTTT	CASSLALGQSTDTQYF
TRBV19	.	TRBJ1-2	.	TGTGCCAGTAGTATGTGGCAGGGGCGGAACTATGGCTACACCTTC	CASSMWQGRNYGYTF
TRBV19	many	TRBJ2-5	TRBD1	TGTGCCAGTAGTATAGCCGAGTGGACAGGTCCCCAGTACTTC	CASSIAEWTGPQYF
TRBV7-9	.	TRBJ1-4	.	TGTGCCAGCAGCCCAGGGATATCGGATGAAAAACTGTTTTTT	CASSPGISDEKLFF
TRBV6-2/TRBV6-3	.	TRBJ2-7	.	TGTGCCAGCAGCGAACAGGGTGGTCCGTACGAGCAGTACTTC	CASSEQGGPYEQYF
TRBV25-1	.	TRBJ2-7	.	TGTGCCAGCAGTGAAGGTACAGGCTACGAGCAGTACTTC	CASSEGTGYEQYF
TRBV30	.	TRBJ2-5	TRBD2	TGTGCCTGGAGAGCCCATGGTAGCGGGAGTTCGGAGACCCAGTACTTC	CAWRAHGSGSSETQYF
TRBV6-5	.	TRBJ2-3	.	TGTGCCAGCTCCGGGACTCGTGAAGCCACAGATACGCAGTATTTT	CASSGTREATDTQYF
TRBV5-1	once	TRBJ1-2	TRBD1	TGCGCCAGCAGCCGGGGACAGTCGGCAAACTATGGCTACACCTTC	CASSRGQSANYGYTF
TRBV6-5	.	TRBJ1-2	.	TGTGCCAGCAGTCAGACTAAAAACGATGGCTACACCTTC	CASSQTKNDGYTF
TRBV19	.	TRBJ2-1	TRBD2	TGTGCCACCATGTGGGGGGGACGCTCCTACAATGAGCAGTTCTTC	CATMWGGRSYNEQFF
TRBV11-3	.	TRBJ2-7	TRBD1	TGTGCCAGCAGCTTTGGGACAGGGGAGAGCGAGCAGTACTTC	CASSFGTGESEQYF
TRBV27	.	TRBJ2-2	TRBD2	TGTGCCAGCAGTTTATTAGCGGGAGGAGCGGAGCTGTTTTTT	CASSLLAGGAELFF
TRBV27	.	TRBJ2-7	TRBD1	TGTGCCAGCAGGCGTGGGTCGGGACAGGCCACCTACGAGCAGTACTTC	CASRRGSGQATYEQYF
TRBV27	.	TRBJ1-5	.	TGTGCCAGCAGTTTAAGTTCCTACAGTACCGATCAGCCCCAGCATTTT	CASSLSSYSTDQPQHF
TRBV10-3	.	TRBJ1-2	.	TGTGCCACAGAACCGGATGTATCAGGAGGCTACACCTTC	CATEPDVSGGYTF
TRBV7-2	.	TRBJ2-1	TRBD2	TGTGCCAGCAGCTTAGTTCCGGGAGGCTCCAATGAGCAGTTCTTC	CASSLVPGGSNEQFF
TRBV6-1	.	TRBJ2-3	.	TGTGCCAGCAGTGGACTACAGGGCGGGCAAGCAGATACGCAGTATTTT	CASSGLQGGQADTQYF
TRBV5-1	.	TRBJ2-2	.	TGCGCCAGCGCCCTAGGGGACAATCCACGCGGGGAGCTGTTTTTT	CASALGDNPRGELFF
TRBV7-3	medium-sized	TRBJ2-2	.	TGTGCCAGCAGCCATCCAGACATTACCGGGGAGCTGTTTTTT	CASSHPDITGELFF